The 27 T cell receptor beta chains below were found in one sample sequenced in a study of blood T cell repertoires in COVID-19. The protocol was immunoSEQ multiplex PCR, while the TCRdb copy is restricted to in-frame clones and leaves out a portion. Seen here are some 390,000 clones, around nine tenths observed once, and the top ten hold 3%. Sequencing was performed on peripheral blood. The receptors were sampled from a human donor in a cohort sampled during active COVID-19.

This clone was counted between two and nine times. The rearrangement joins TRBV10-2 to TRBJ2-1; TRBD2 matches 8 bases. Germline CDR1 is WSHSY and CDR2 is SAAADI. The CDR3 covers 16 residues. Trimming cost V 6 bases and J 4 bases; bases outside gene matches: 11. CDR3 region: CASRDHSGITYNEQFF. CDR3 DNA: TGCGCCAGCAGAGACCATAGCGGGATCACGTACAATGAGCAGTTCTTC.

The chain links TRBV18 to TRBJ1-1; possible D gene TRBD1, 5 bases. Trimming stripped 2 bases from V and 1 base from J, with 8 bases between. Germline values: CDR1 KGHSH, CDR2 LQKENI. This CDR3 spans 14 amino acids. The chain's CDR3 is CASSPGGGNTEAFF. The DNA for the CDR3 is TGTGCCAGCTCACCAGGGGGGGGGAACACTGAAGCTTTCTTT.

This clone came up a few times. The chain recombines TRBV10-3 with TRBJ2-7; 7 nucleotides line up with TRBD2. V was pared by 8 bases and J by 5 bases, with 12 bases of the junction left unmatched. Looked up from germline, CDR1 is ENHRY and CDR2 is SYGVKD. There are 14 residues in the CDR3. The CDR3 sequence is CAISGGGSGNEQYF. CDR3 DNA sequence: TGTGCCATCTCGGGAGGCGGGAGTGGCAACGAGCAGTACTTC.

This chain connects TRBV2 to TRBJ1-2, with a tentative D call TRBD1 (6 bases). The V and J ends lost 8 bases and 8 bases respectively, with 18 bases between them. CDR1 and CDR2 (germline): SNHLY, FYNNEI. The CDR3 is 13 residues long. CDR3 nucleotides: TGTGCCAGCCGCAGGGGACCTTCGGAGGGCTACACCTTC. Its protein product is CASRRGPSEGYTF.

The chain couples TRBV5-1 to TRBJ1-4; no clear D gene. Trimming shortened V by 4 bases and J by 3 bases, and 13 bases separated the two germline ends. Looked up from germline, CDR1 is SGHRS and CDR2 is YFSETQ. This CDR3 region has 15 residues. CDR3 sequence (DNA): TGCGCCAGCAGCCTCGCGGAGGTTCCTAATGAAAAACTGTTTTTT. Translation gives CASSLAEVPNEKLFF.

This clone was seen more than once but under ten times. V gene TRBV5-1 combines with J gene TRBJ1-4; the match to TRBD1 covers 8 bases. Germline CDR1 SGHRS, CDR2 YFSETQ. The CDR3 is 14 amino acids. J was trimmed by 5 bases and V by 0 bases; bases with no gene match: 0. The CDR3 is CASSLGDRNEKLFF. Here the CDR3 DNA reads TGCGCCAGCAGCTTGGGGGACAGGAATGAAAAACTGTTTTTT.

Note on this clone: Other DNA sequences of this sample code for an identical CDR3. The chain employs TRBV12-3 or TRBV12-4 and TRBJ1-3; unclear D gene. V dropped 1 base and J dropped 4 bases, with 5 bases sitting between them. This CDR3 spans 13 amino acids. The DNA for the CDR3 is TGTGCCAGCAGTTTAGGGCAGGGAAACACCATATATTTT. Protein sequence: CASSLGQGNTIYF.

This clone was recorded a few times. V gene TRBV4-2 combines with J gene TRBJ2-1; 7 nucleotides match TRBD2. V dropped 1 base and J dropped 8; count of bases not matched to a gene: 11. The germline CDR1 and CDR2 sequences are LGHNA and YNFKEQ. The CDR3 sequence is 16 residues long. CDR3 residues: CASSQGEASGTYEQFF. The CDR3 DNA follows: TGTGCCAGCAGCCAAGGCGAGGCTAGCGGCACTTATGAGCAGTTCTTC.

The V gene is TRBV19, the J gene TRBJ1-2, with 9 bases matching TRBD1. The length of the CDR3 is 14 residues. Germline trimming cut 5 bases from V and 3 bases from J; bases unmatched to any gene: 4. CDR1 and CDR2 (germline): LNHDA, SQIVND (reference sequence). CDR3 nucleotides: TGTGCCAGTAGTCCTACAGGGGGCTACTATGGCTACACCTTC. Translating gives CASSPTGGYYGYTF.

This chain joins TRBV11-2 and TRBJ1-2; D is unresolved. The germline CDR1 and CDR2 sequences are SGHAT and FQNNGV. The CDR3 covers 14 residues. V shed 0 bases and J shed 3 bases, with 8 bases lying between them. The CDR3 sequence is CASSLDMQDYGYTF. The CDR3 nucleotides are TGTGCCAGCAGCTTAGATATGCAGGACTATGGCTACACCTTC. The full variable domain, completed using reference TRBV11-2 and TRBJ1-2, is EAGVAQSPRYKIIEKRQSVAFWCNPISGHATLYWYQQILGQGPKLLIQFQNNGVVDDSQLPKDRFSAERLKGVDSTLKIQPAKLEDSAVYLCASSLDMQDYGYTFGSGTRLTVV.

The rearrangement joins TRBV5-1 to TRBJ2-7; a possible D gene is TRBD2 (6 bases). The CDR3 extends over 13 amino acids. CDR1 is SGHRS and CDR2 is YFSETQ in the germline V gene. V was trimmed by 0 bases and J by 5 bases, leaving 9 bases between them. The CDR3, as DNA: TGCGCCAGCAGCTTGGTTCCGGGAGACGAGCAGTACTTC. Its translation is CASSLVPGDEQYF.

The chain links TRBV24-1 to TRBJ2-3; 14 nucleotides line up with TRBD2. This CDR3 comprises 20 residues. V lost 5 bases, J lost 1 base, and 13 bases stayed unmatched. Germline lookup yields CDR1 KGHDR and CDR2 SFDVKD. CDR3 in DNA: TGTGCCACCAGTGGCCCCCTCGGACTAGCGGGGGGAGAGGGCACAGATACGCAGTATTTT. Its protein is CATSGPLGLAGGEGTDTQYF.

The rearrangement uses TRBV10-3 and TRBJ2-7; D is possibly TRBD1 (5 bases). Germline V gives CDR1 ENHRY, CDR2 SYGVKD. V was trimmed by 7 bases and J by 4 bases, leaving 20 bases between them. The CDR3 has 15 amino acids. The CDR3 protein is CAITEGVRSGYEQYF. The CDR3 DNA reads TGTGCCATCACCGAAGGGGTCAGATCAGGGTACGAGCAGTACTTC.

The chain has TRBV6-5 and TRBJ1-1, with D tentatively TRBD1 (6 bases). The CDR3 covers 15 residues. The germline gives CDR1 MNHEY, CDR2 SVGAGI. V was cut by 6 bases and J by 0 bases, with 14 bases left in between. DNA for the CDR3: TGTGCCAGCAGAGACCCGGGACACTTGAACACTGAAGCTTTCTTT. Its translation: CASRDPGHLNTEAFF.

The V and J genes are TRBV18 and TRBJ1-2, with no clear D. Trimming took off 3 bases at V and 5 bases at J, with 16 bases between the two ends. There are 15 residues in the CDR3. Germline V gives CDR1 KGHSH, CDR2 LQKENI. The CDR3 DNA is TGTGCCAGCTCACCCAGTAGCGGGGAGGTTTATGGCTACACCTTC. Translated: CASSPSSGEVYGYTF.

V usage is TRBV7-6 and J usage is TRBJ2-3, with D maybe TRBD1 (5 bases). Deletions cut 2 bases from V and 4 bases from J, with 19 bases between. Germline values: CDR1 SGHVS, CDR2 FNYEAQ. The length of the CDR3 is 17 residues. The CDR3 DNA reads TGTGCCAGCAGCTTAAGAGCGCCAGGGCATTTGTCAGATACGCAGTATTTT. It translates to CASSLRAPGHLSDTQYF.

A few counts support this clone. This chain uses TRBV3-1 (or the pseudogene TRBV3-2) with TRBJ1-4; D remains unclear. Per the germline V gene, CDR1 is LGHDT and CDR2 is YNNKEL (reference sequence). Trimming removed 4 bases from V and 4 bases from J, with 22 bases in between. CDR3 length: 18 residues. CDR3 nucleotide sequence: TGTGCCAGCAGCCCTCGAGAGGGTGCAATTGCAGTTAATGAAAAACTGTTTTTT. It yields the protein CASSPREGAIAVNEKLFF.

This chain joins TRBV15 and TRBJ2-3; TRBD2 aligns across 9 bases. V shed 0 bases and J 6 bases; nucleotides not matched to a gene: 7. This CDR3 spans 16 amino acids. The V gene's germline CDR1 is LNHNV and CDR2 YYDKDF (reference sequence). DNA for the CDR3: TGTGCCACCAGCAGAGACGGCGGGAGGGGTATTGATACGCAGTATTTT. Translation: CATSRDGGRGIDTQYF.

This clone appeared once. V usage is TRBV4-2 and J usage is TRBJ2-3; 15 nucleotides align to TRBD2. The J segment lost 7 bases and the V segment lost 5 bases, leaving 4 bases of the junction unmatched. CDR1 is LGHNA, CDR2 YNFKEQ, per germline. The CDR3 has 15 amino acids. The CDR3 DNA sequence: TGTGCCAGCAGCGCGGGACTAGCGGGGGGTTATACGCAGTATTTT. Its protein product is CASSAGLAGGYTQYF.

The chain links TRBV19 to TRBJ2-2; perhaps TRBD2 as D (5 bases). The CDR3 totals 14 residues. Germline V gene data show CDR1 as LNHDA and CDR2 as SQIVND (reference sequence). Deletions cut 9 bases from V and 3 bases from J, with 14 bases between. The CDR3 here is CASLGGADTGELFF. The CDR3 DNA reads TGTGCCAGCCTCGGAGGAGCGGACACCGGGGAGCTGTTTTTT. Full variable domain (rest looked up from reference TRBV19 and TRBJ2-2): DGGITQSPKYLFRKEGQNVTLSCEQNLNHDAMYWYRQDPGQGLRLIYYSQIVNDFQKGDIAEGYSVSREKKESFPLTVTSAQKNPTAFYLCASLGGADTGELFFGEGSRLTVL.

J is TRBJ1-1 and V is TRBV3-1 (or the pseudogene TRBV3-2); D uncertain. This CDR3 comprises 12 residues. The ends were cut back, 0 bases at V and 11 bases at J, with 10 bases in the middle. Germline V CDR1 and CDR2: LGHDT, YNNKEL (reference sequence). CDR3 loop: CASSQDEAEAFF. CDR3 in DNA: TGTGCCAGCAGCCAAGATGAGGCCGAGGCTTTCTTT.

The V gene is TRBV6-5, the J gene TRBJ1-1, with TRBD1 as a possible D gene (5 bases). Germline V lookup: CDR1 MNHEY, CDR2 SVGAGI. Trimming removed 4 bases from V and 0 bases from J, with 9 bases in between. The CDR3 length is 14 residues. The CDR3 DNA reads TGTGCCAGCAGTTTTGGGGCGGTGAACACTGAAGCTTTCTTT. This encodes CASSFGAVNTEAFF.

The chain has TRBV18 and TRBJ2-3; 8 nucleotides match TRBD2. J was trimmed by 4 bases and V by 6 bases; bases with no gene match: 12. Per the germline V gene, CDR1 is KGHSH and CDR2 is LQKENI. The CDR3 is 16 amino acids. Here the CDR3 DNA reads TGTGCCAGCTCCCGGTCAACCGGGGGGGGGTCAGATACGCAGTATTTT. It specifies CASSRSTGGGSDTQYF.

The genes are TRBV19 and TRBJ1-5; D is possibly TRBD1 (6 bases). In germline, CDR1 is LNHDA, CDR2 SQIVND (reference sequence). There are 16 residues in the CDR3. Trimming stripped 1 base from V and 4 bases from J, with 14 bases between. CDR3 residues: CASSIVADSENQPQHF. In DNA, the CDR3 is TGTGCCAGTAGTATAGTCGCGGACAGCGAAAATCAGCCCCAGCATTTT.

The V gene is TRBV6-4, the J gene TRBJ2-3; 9 positions agree with TRBD1. From germline, CDR1 is MRHNA and CDR2 SNTAGT. V was clipped by 6 bases and J by 5 bases; unmatched bases: 6. This CDR3 has 14 amino acids. In DNA form, the CDR3 reads TGTGCCAGCAGCCAACAGGGGGCGGGAGATACGCAGTATTTT. It yields the protein CASSQQGAGDTQYF.

The chain has TRBV2 and TRBJ2-2, with 9 bases aligning to TRBD2. The CDR3 spans 15 residues. V was pared by 6 bases and J by 1 base, with 3 bases of the junction left unmatched. Per the germline V gene, CDR1 is SNHLY and CDR2 is FYNNEI. DNA for the CDR3: TGTGCCAGCAGACGGACTAGCGAGAACACCGGGGAGCTGTTTTTT. Its protein product is CASRRTSENTGELFF.

This chain joins TRBV24-1 and TRBJ2-2; D remains ambiguous. Germline lookup yields CDR1 KGHDR and CDR2 SFDVKD. The CDR3 covers 14 residues. V shed 3 bases and J shed 3 bases, with 7 bases lying between them. The CDR3 loop reads CATSDNRDTGELFF. The CDR3 nucleotides are TGTGCCACCAGTGATAACAGAGACACCGGGGAGCTGTTTTTT.